The TCR beta chain described here comes from a study of T cells in Graves' hyperthyroidism and ophthalmopathy. Notes on the study in general: Among thyroid clonotypes expanded above 0.001, most also appeared in blood. Researchers report that a 13 V-J model separated ophthalmopathy from stable hyperthyroidism.

Disease duration was under 3 months in the ophthalmopathy patients, who also had a Clinical Activity Score of at least 3 and a NOSPECS grade of at least 4. Researchers barred patients who had uncontrolled infection, other autoimmune disease, pregnancy or lactation. This clonotype was found a few times. Antigen unknown. V lost 2 bases, J lost 0 bases, and 13 bases lay in between. CDR3 length: 17 residues. Germline V gene data show CDR1 as SGHTA and CDR2 as FQGTGA. RNA transcripts gave rise to amplified TCR beta CDR3 regions. In the first-round RT-PCR of the TCR CDR3, the HTBI primer set was used. Using its own MiXCR run on the multiplex PCR reads, TCRdb lists one record per CDR3 protein. The sample lists hundreds of thousands of distinct CDR3 sequences, 15% to 20% occurring once.

The receptor was isolated from a man aged 40-49 years with Graves' ophthalmopathy. This sequence joins TRBV7-3 and TRBJ2-2, with D perhaps TRBD1 (5 bases). Material for sequencing was blood. Here the CDR3 reads CASSLDPRATNTGELFF. CDR3 DNA sequence: TGTGCCAGCAGCTTAGACCCCAGGGCCACGAACACCGGGGAGCTGTTTTTT.